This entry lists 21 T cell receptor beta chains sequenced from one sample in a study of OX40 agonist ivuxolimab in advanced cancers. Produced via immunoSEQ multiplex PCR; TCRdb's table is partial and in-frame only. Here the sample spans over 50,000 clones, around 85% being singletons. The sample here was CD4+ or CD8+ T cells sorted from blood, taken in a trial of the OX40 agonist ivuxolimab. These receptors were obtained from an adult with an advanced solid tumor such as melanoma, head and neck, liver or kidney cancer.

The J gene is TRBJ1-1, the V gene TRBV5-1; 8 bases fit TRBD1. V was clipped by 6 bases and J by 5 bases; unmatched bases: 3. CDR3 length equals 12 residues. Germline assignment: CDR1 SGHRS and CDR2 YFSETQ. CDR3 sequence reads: CASNTGGTEAFF. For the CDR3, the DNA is TGCGCCAGCAACACAGGGGGTACTGAAGCTTTCTTT.

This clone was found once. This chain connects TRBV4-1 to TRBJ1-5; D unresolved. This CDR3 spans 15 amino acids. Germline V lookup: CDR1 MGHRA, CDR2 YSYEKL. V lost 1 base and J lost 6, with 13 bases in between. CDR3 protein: CASSQGPQAGQPQHF. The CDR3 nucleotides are TGCGCCAGCAGCCAAGGGCCCCAGGCGGGTCAGCCCCAGCATTTT.

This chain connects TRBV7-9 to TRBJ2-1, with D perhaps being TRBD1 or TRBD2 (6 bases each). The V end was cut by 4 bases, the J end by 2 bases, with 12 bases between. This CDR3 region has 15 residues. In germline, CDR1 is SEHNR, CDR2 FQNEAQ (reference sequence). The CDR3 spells CASSSGGGPYNEQFF. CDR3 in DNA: TGTGCCAGCAGCTCCGGAGGGGGACCCTACAATGAGCAGTTCTTC.

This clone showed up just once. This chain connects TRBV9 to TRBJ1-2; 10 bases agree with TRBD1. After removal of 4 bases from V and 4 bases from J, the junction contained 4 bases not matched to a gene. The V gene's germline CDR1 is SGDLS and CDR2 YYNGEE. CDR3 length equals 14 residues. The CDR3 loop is CASSPWDRGYGYTF. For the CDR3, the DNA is TGTGCCAGCAGCCCTTGGGACAGGGGCTATGGCTACACCTTC.

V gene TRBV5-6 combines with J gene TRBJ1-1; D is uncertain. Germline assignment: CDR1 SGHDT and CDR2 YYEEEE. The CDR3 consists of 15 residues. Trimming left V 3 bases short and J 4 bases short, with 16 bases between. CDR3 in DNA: TGTGCCAGCAGCTCCCGTAGTAAGGGAGGCACTGAAGCTTTCTTT. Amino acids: CASSSRSKGGTEAFF.

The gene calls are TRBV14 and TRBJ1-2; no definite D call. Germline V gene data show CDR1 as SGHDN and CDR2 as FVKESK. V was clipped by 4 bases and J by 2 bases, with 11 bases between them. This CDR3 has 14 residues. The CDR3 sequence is CASSPAVSNYGYTF. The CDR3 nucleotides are TGTGCCAGCAGCCCGGCAGTATCAAACTATGGCTACACCTTC.

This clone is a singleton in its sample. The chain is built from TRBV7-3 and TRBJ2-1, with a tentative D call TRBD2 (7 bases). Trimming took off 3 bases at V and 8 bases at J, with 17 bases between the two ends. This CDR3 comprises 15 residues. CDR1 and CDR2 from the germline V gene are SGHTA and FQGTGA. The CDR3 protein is CASSFSGGAVDEQFF. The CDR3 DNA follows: TGTGCCAGCAGCTTTTCTGGGGGGGCTGTGGATGAGCAGTTCTTC.

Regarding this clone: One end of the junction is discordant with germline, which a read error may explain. The CDR3 protein is CASSIHRGTEAFF. The CDR3 DNA follows: TGTGCCAGCAGTATCCACAGGGGCACTGAAGCTTTCTTT. V and J are TRBV10-3 and TRBJ1-1, with 7 nucleotides matching TRBD1. This CDR3 spans 13 amino acids. In germline, CDR1 is ENHRY, CDR2 SYGVKD.

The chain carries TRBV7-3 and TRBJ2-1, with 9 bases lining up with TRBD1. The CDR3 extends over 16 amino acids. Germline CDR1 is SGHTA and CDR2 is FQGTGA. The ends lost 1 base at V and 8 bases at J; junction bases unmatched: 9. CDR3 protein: CASSLRAGTGNDEQFF. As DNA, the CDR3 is TGTGCCAGCAGCTTAAGGGCAGGGACAGGGAATGATGAGCAGTTCTTC.

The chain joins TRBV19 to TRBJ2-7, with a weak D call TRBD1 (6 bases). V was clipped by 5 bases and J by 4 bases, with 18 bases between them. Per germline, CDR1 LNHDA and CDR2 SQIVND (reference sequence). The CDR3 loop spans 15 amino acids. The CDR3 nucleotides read TGTGCCAGTAGTGCGTCTAGTGGGGGCGATTACGAGCAGTACTTC. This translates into CASSASSGGDYEQYF.

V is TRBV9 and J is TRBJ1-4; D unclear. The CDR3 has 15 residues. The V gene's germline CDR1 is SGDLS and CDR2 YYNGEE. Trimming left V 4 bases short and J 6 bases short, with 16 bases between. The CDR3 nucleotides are TGTGCCAGCAGCCCAGACGAGGGAAGTTATGAAAAACTGTTTTTT. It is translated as CASSPDEGSYEKLFF.

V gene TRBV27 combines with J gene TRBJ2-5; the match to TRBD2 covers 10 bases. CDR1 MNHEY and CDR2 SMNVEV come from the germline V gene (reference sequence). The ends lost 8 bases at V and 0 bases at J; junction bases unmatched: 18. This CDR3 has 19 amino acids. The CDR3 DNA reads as TGTGCCAGCGCTACTTCTTGGCTAGCGGGGGACGGGTACCAAGAGACCCAGTACTTC. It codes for CASATSWLAGDGYQETQYF.

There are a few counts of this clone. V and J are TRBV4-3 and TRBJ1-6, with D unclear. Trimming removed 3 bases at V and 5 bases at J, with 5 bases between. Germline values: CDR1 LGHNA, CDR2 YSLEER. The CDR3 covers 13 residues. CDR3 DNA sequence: TGCGCCAGCAGCCATAATGATAATTCACCCCTCCACTTT. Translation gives CASSHNDNSPLHF.

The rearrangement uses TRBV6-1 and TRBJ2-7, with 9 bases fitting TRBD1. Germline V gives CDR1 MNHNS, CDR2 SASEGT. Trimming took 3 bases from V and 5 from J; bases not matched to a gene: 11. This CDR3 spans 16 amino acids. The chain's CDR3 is CASSERGRTGEDEQYF. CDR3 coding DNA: TGTGCCAGCAGTGAGCGGGGGAGGACAGGGGAGGACGAGCAGTACTTC.

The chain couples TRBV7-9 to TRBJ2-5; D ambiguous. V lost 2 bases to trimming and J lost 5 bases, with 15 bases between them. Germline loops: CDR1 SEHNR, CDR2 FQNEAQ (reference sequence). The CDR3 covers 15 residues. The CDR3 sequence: CASSLPLASRETQYF. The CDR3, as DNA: TGTGCCAGCAGCTTACCCCTGGCTTCACGGGAGACCCAGTACTTC.

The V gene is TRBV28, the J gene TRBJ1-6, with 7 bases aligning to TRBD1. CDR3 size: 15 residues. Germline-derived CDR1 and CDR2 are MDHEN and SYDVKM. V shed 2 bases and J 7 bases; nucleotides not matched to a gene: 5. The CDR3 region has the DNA TGTGCCAGCAGTTTAATCAGGGGGTGGAATTCACCCCTCCACTTT. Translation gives CASSLIRGWNSPLHF.

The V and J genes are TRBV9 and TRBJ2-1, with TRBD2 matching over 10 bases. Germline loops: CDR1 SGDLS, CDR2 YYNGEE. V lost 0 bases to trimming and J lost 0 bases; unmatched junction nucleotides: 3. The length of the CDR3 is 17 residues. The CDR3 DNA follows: TGTGCCAGCAGCGTAGCCAGCGGGGGGGCCTCCTACAATGAGCAGTTCTTC. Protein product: CASSVASGGASYNEQFF.

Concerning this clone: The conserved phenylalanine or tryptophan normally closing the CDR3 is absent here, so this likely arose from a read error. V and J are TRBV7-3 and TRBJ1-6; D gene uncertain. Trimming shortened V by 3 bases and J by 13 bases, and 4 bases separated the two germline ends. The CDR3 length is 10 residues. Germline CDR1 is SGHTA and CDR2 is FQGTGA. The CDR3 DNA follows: TGTGCCAGCAGCTTCCTTCCCCTCCACCTT. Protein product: CASSFLPLHL.

This CDR3 reads CASIDGGGPYNEQFF. In DNA, the CDR3 is TGTGCCAGCATCGACGGGGGGGGCCCCTACAATGAGCAGTTCTTC. This chain joins TRBV11-2 and TRBJ2-1; 8 nucleotides agree with TRBD2. The length of the CDR3 is 15 residues. Germline values: CDR1 SGHAT, CDR2 FQNNGV. Losses at the gene ends were 7 bases for V and 2 bases for J; bases not matched to a gene: 7.

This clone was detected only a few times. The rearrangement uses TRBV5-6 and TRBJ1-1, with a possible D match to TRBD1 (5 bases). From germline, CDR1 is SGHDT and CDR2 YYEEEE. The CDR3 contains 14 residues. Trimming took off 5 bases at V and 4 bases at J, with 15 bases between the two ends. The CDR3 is CASSFQGLGTEAFF. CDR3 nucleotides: TGTGCCAGCAGTTTTCAGGGTCTTGGCACTGAAGCTTTCTTT.

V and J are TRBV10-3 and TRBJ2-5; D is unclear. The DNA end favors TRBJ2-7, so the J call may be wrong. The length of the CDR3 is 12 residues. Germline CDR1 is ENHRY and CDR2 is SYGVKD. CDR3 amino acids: CAISRSSYEQYF. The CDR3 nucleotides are TGTGCCATCAGTAGGAGCTCCTACGAGCAGTACTTC.